The 2 T cell receptor beta chains below were found in one sample sequenced in a study of cytomegalovirus exposure and HLA in healthy donors. Amplification used 60 Vbeta primers and 13 Jbeta primers. Assay: immunoSEQ multiplex PCR; the TCRdb copy retains only in-frame clones and omits some. The sample has 60,000 to 70,000 clones, roughly 68% seen once. The sample consisted of PBMCs. The receptors shown here come from a woman aged 45-65 years in good health and CMV-seronegative.

The genes are TRBV5-1 and TRBJ2-4, with 9 bases fitting TRBD1. Germline V gene sequence: CDR1 SGHRS, CDR2 YFSETQ. The CDR3 length is 14 residues. Trimming cost V 4 bases and J 8 bases; bases outside gene matches: 7. The CDR3 region has the DNA TGCGCCAGCAGCCTAGGACAGGGGTCAGACATTCAGTACTTC. Its protein is CASSLGQGSDIQYF.

The V gene is TRBV5-1, the J gene TRBJ2-2; possibly TRBD1 for D (5 bases). V dropped 0 bases and J dropped 5 bases, with 8 bases sitting between them. CDR3 length: 14 amino acids. Looked up from germline, CDR1 is SGHRS and CDR2 is YFSETQ. The CDR3: CASSLGQMTGELFF. The CDR3 nucleotides are TGCGCCAGCAGCTTGGGACAGATGACCGGGGAGCTGTTTTTT.